A selection of T cell receptor beta chains follows, all from one sample in a study of OX40 agonist ivuxolimab in advanced cancers. TCRdb keeps only in-frame clones here, not all; method: immunoSEQ multiplex PCR. The sample has about 80,000 clones, about 93% seen once. The source was CD4+ or CD8+ T cells sorted from blood, collected in a trial of the OX40 agonist ivuxolimab. All receptors derive from an adult with an advanced solid tumor such as melanoma, head and neck, liver or kidney cancer. The CDR3 runs from the conserved cysteine through the conserved F or W. A D gene is named only where the DNA matches it firmly. Size is omitted from some rows. Given values are once, few, many or a class for expanded clones.

CDR3aa: CASSLAPQRRAYEQYF; CDR3nt: TGTGCCAGCAGCTTAGCGCCCCAGCGGAGAGCCTACGAGCAGTACTTC; abundance: .; v_gene: TRBV11-2; j_gene: TRBJ2-7; d_gene: .
CDR3aa: CASSVASGREEQFF; CDR3nt: TGTGCCAGCAGCGTAGCAAGCGGGAGAGAAGAGCAGTTCTTC; abundance: .; v_gene: TRBV9; j_gene: TRBJ2-1; d_gene: TRBD2
CDR3aa: CSGGTSGITDTQYF; CDR3nt: TGCAGCGGGGGGACTAGCGGGATCACAGATACGCAGTATTTT; abundance: .; v_gene: TRBV29-1; j_gene: TRBJ2-3; d_gene: TRBD2
CDR3aa: CASSRPPWDREYGYTF; CDR3nt: TGTGCCAGTAGTCGGCCCCCTTGGGACAGGGAGTATGGCTACACCTTC; abundance: .; v_gene: TRBV19; j_gene: TRBJ1-2; d_gene: TRBD1
CDR3aa: CASSLNTSPETQYF; CDR3nt: TGTGCCAGCAGTTTAAACACTAGTCCGGAGACCCAGTACTTC; abundance: .; v_gene: TRBV28; j_gene: TRBJ2-5; d_gene: .
CDR3aa: CASSLISSGANEQFF; CDR3nt: TGTGCCAGCAGCTTGATCTCTAGCGGGGCCAATGAGCAGTTCTTC; abundance: .; v_gene: TRBV5-6; j_gene: TRBJ2-1; d_gene: TRBD2
CDR3aa: CASSPHRGFNEKLFF; CDR3nt: TGTGCCAGCAGCCCCCACCGGGGTTTTAATGAAAAACTGTTTTTT; abundance: .; v_gene: TRBV9; j_gene: TRBJ1-4; d_gene: .
CDR3aa: CASSGGDGTEGEKLFF; CDR3nt: TGTGCCAGCAGCGGCGGGGATGGGACGGAGGGTGAAAAACTGTTTTTT; abundance: .; v_gene: TRBV7-9; j_gene: TRBJ1-4; d_gene: .
CDR3aa: CASSLMSRWGRTGELFF; CDR3nt: TGTGCCAGCAGTTTAATGTCGAGGTGGGGCCGAACCGGGGAGCTGTTTTTT; abundance: .; v_gene: TRBV28; j_gene: TRBJ2-2; d_gene: .
CDR3aa: CASSAPNSGSIYEQYF; CDR3nt: TGTGCCAGCAGCGCTCCGAATAGCGGGAGTATCTACGAGCAGTACTTC; abundance: .; v_gene: TRBV7-9; j_gene: TRBJ2-7; d_gene: TRBD2
CDR3aa: CASSLAGYRSEKLFF; CDR3nt: TGCGCCAGCAGCTTGGCAGGGTACCGTAGTGAAAAACTGTTTTTT; abundance: .; v_gene: TRBV5-1; j_gene: TRBJ1-4; d_gene: .
CDR3aa: CASSFGTVGNEQFF; CDR3nt: TGTGCCAGCAGTTTCGGGACCGTAGGCAATGAGCAGTTCTTC; abundance: .; v_gene: TRBV27; j_gene: TRBJ2-1; d_gene: .
CDR3aa: CASTYLQVPHTDTQYF; CDR3nt: TGTGCCAGCACCTACTTACAGGTTCCCCACACAGATACGCAGTATTTT; abundance: .; v_gene: TRBV28; j_gene: TRBJ2-3; d_gene: .
CDR3aa: CASSLTPPLDRNTGELFF; CDR3nt: TGTGCCAGCAGCTTAACCCCTCCACTCGACCGGAACACCGGGGAGCTGTTTTTT; abundance: .; v_gene: TRBV5-5; j_gene: TRBJ2-2; d_gene: .
CDR3aa: CASSLAFGINTGELFF; CDR3nt: TGTGCCAGCAGCTTAGCCTTTGGAATAAACACCGGGGAGCTGTTTTTT; abundance: .; v_gene: TRBV7-6; j_gene: TRBJ2-2; d_gene: .
CDR3aa: CASSVGGLSNQPQHF; CDR3nt: TGTGCCAGCAGCGTAGGGGGCCTCAGCAATCAGCCCCAGCATTTT; abundance: .; v_gene: TRBV9; j_gene: TRBJ1-5; d_gene: .
CDR3aa: CASRGGVVSDQPQHF; CDR3nt: TGTGCCAGCAGGGGGGGGGTGGTCTCGGATCAGCCCCAGCATTTT; abundance: once; v_gene: TRBV2; j_gene: TRBJ1-5; d_gene: .
CDR3aa: CASSLWTGGKETQYF; CDR3nt: TGTGCCAGTAGTCTGTGGACAGGGGGCAAAGAGACCCAGTACTTC; abundance: medium-sized; v_gene: TRBV19; j_gene: TRBJ2-5; d_gene: TRBD1
CDR3aa: CASSLVVDTQYF; CDR3nt: TGTGCCAGCAGCTTAGTAGTTGATACGCAGTATTTT; abundance: once; v_gene: TRBV7-2; j_gene: TRBJ2-3; d_gene: .
CDR3aa: CASSLGPTTDTQYF; CDR3nt: TGTGCCAGCAGCTTGGGACCCACCACAGATACGCAGTATTTT; abundance: .; v_gene: TRBV7-2; j_gene: TRBJ2-3; d_gene: .
CDR3aa: CASSSQLLLAGVYNEQFF; CDR3nt: TGTGCCAGCAGCTCCCAACTGTTACTAGCGGGAGTCTACAATGAGCAGTTCTTC; abundance: .; v_gene: TRBV5-6; j_gene: TRBJ2-1; d_gene: TRBD2
CDR3aa: CASSLGQGLNTEAFF; CDR3nt: TGTGCCAGCAGTTTGGGGCAGGGCTTGAACACTGAAGCTTTCTTT; abundance: .; v_gene: TRBV27; j_gene: TRBJ1-1; d_gene: .
CDR3aa: CASSQELWGGYEQYF; CDR3nt: TGTGCCAGCAGCCAAGAATTGTGGGGTGGGTACGAGCAGTACTTC; abundance: once; v_gene: TRBV4-2; j_gene: TRBJ2-7; d_gene: .
CDR3aa: CASSLGANNEQFF; CDR3nt: TGTGCCAGCAGCTTAGGGGCAAACAATGAGCAGTTCTTC; abundance: .; v_gene: TRBV13; j_gene: TRBJ2-1; d_gene: .
CDR3aa: CASSATDREEDTQYF; CDR3nt: TGTGCCAGCAGCGCGACGGACAGGGAGGAAGATACGCAGTATTTT; abundance: .; v_gene: TRBV6-6; j_gene: TRBJ2-3; d_gene: TRBD1
CDR3aa: CASSTSGTGGVSTEAFF; CDR3nt: TGTGCCAGCAGCACCTCCGGGACAGGGGGCGTCAGCACTGAAGCTTTCTTT; abundance: .; v_gene: TRBV13; j_gene: TRBJ1-1; d_gene: TRBD1
CDR3aa: CASSFSSGPYNEQFF; CDR3nt: TGTGCCAGCAGCTTTAGCAGCGGGCCCTACAATGAGCAGTTCTTC; abundance: .; v_gene: TRBV11-2; j_gene: TRBJ2-1; d_gene: .
CDR3aa: CASSWGTPQETQYF; CDR3nt: TGTGCCAGCAGTTGGGGGACACCACAAGAGACCCAGTACTTC; abundance: .; v_gene: TRBV27; j_gene: TRBJ2-5; d_gene: .
CDR3aa: CASSRTGLAGVRASTDTQYF; CDR3nt: TGTGCCAGCAGCCGGACCGGACTAGCGGGAGTTAGGGCTAGCACAGATACGCAGTATTTT; abundance: .; v_gene: TRBV28; j_gene: TRBJ2-3; d_gene: TRBD2
CDR3aa: CASSPRTGNSPLHF; CDR3nt: TGTGCCAGCAGCCCCCGGACTGGAAATTCACCCCTCCACTTT; abundance: once; v_gene: TRBV9; j_gene: TRBJ1-6; d_gene: .
CDR3aa: CASSLALRVSEAFF; CDR3nt: TGTGCCAGCAGCTTAGCCCTAAGAGTAAGTGAAGCTTTCTTT; abundance: .; v_gene: TRBV13; j_gene: TRBJ1-1; d_gene: .
CDR3aa: CASSSDVTAGNEQFF; CDR3nt: TGTGCCAGCAGCTCAGACGTGACGGCGGGGAATGAGCAGTTCTTC; abundance: .; v_gene: TRBV7-6; j_gene: TRBJ2-1; d_gene: .
CDR3aa: CASSPTSGFTGELFF; CDR3nt: TGTGCCAGCAGTCCCACGTCGGGATTTACCGGGGAGCTGTTTTTT; abundance: .; v_gene: TRBV6-5; j_gene: TRBJ2-2; d_gene: .
CDR3aa: CASSLVEETQYF; CDR3nt: TGTGCCAGCAGCTTAGTCGAGGAGACCCAGTACTTC; abundance: .; v_gene: TRBV7-9; j_gene: TRBJ2-5; d_gene: .
CDR3aa: CASSLSGTGPYEQYF; CDR3nt: TGTGCCAGCAGCTTGTCCGGGACAGGGCCCTACGAGCAGTACTTC; abundance: .; v_gene: TRBV7-2; j_gene: TRBJ2-7; d_gene: TRBD1
CDR3aa: CASSFQVRTDTQYF; CDR3nt: TGTGCCAGCAGTTTTCAAGTTCGAACAGATACGCAGTATTTT; abundance: .; v_gene: TRBV27; j_gene: TRBJ2-3; d_gene: .
CDR3aa: CASSLLAGENYNEQFF; CDR3nt: TGTGCCAGCAGCTTACTAGCGGGAGAGAACTACAATGAGCAGTTCTTC; abundance: .; v_gene: TRBV11-2; j_gene: TRBJ2-1; d_gene: TRBD2
CDR3aa: CASSGIATAGSYEQYF; CDR3nt: TGTGCCAGCAGCGGCATTGCGACTGCAGGGTCATACGAGCAGTACTTC; abundance: .; v_gene: TRBV9; j_gene: TRBJ2-7; d_gene: .
CDR3aa: CASSVDLGSTEAFF; CDR3nt: TGTGCCAGCAGCGTAGATCTGGGATCCACTGAAGCTTTCTTT; abundance: .; v_gene: TRBV9; j_gene: TRBJ1-1; d_gene: .
CDR3aa: CASSYAKGRVHAF; CDR3nt: TGTGCCAGCAGTTACGCGAAAGGCCGGGTTCATGCCTTC; abundance: .; v_gene: TRBV6-5; j_gene: TRBJ1-2; d_gene: .
CDR3aa: CASRVGGGNTGELFF; CDR3nt: TGTGCCAGCAGAGTGGGCGGGGGGAACACCGGGGAGCTGTTTTTT; abundance: .; v_gene: TRBV9; j_gene: TRBJ2-2; d_gene: TRBD2
CDR3aa: CASSQDGGGFTEAFF; CDR3nt: TGCGCCAGCAGCCAAGATGGGGGGGGGTTCACTGAAGCTTTCTTT; abundance: .; v_gene: TRBV4-3; j_gene: TRBJ1-1; d_gene: .